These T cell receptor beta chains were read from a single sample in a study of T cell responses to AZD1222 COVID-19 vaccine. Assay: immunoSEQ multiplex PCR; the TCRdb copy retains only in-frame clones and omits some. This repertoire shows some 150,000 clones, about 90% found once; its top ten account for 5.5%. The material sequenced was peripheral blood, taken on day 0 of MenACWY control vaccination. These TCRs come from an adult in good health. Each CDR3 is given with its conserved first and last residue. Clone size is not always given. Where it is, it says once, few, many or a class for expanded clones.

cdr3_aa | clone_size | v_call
CASFRAGYGYTF | NA | TRBV6-1
CATSVLGAQGNYGYTF | NA | TRBV24-1
CASSYSIGGKAFF | once | TRBV6-5
CASSVTGQFNEKLFF | NA | TRBV2
CASSYTGGGTEAFF | NA | TRBV6-5
CASSLWGQGGNQPQHF | NA | TRBV5-4
CASSILPSGARTGELFF | NA | TRBV19
CASSLLGVDTEAFF | NA | TRBV5-1
CSGGQGEGGYTF | NA | TRBV29-1
CASFDRGNTGELFF | once | TRBV19
CASSLGTRGGVSGYTF | NA | TRBV5-1
CASSQDLPAYNEQFF | NA | TRBV4-3
CASSSVSLGYEQYF | NA | TRBV7-8
CASSYSHTGFEQYF | NA | TRBV6-5
CASSYPPGNHQPQHF | NA | TRBV6-6
CASSPTGGGTEAFF | NA | TRBV18
CASSTGTVQGYTF | NA | TRBV7-2
CASSLDAVTYNEQFF | NA | TRBV5-1
CASSLGQSSPLHF | NA | TRBV5-8
CASSYSTGRTGNTIYF | NA | TRBV6-5
CASRARGGANTGELFF | NA | TRBV6-6
CASSPSPYRARGGNEQFF | few | TRBV7-2
CASSVGGARPEAFF | once | TRBV2
CASSPRQGGDTQYF | NA | TRBV19